Included here is one TCR beta chain sequence, with context. The entry originates in a study of blood T cell repertoires in COVID-19. Background on the study: Acute-phase and convalescent COVID-19 samples originated in the United States, Italy and Spain. In each case, the material was cDNA or gDNA derived from T cells, B-cell-depleted T cells, or PBMCs.

V lost 0 bases and J lost 2, with 9 bases in between. The V gene's germline CDR1 is SGHDT and CDR2 YYEEEE. This CDR3 region has 15 residues. The authors' processing: The authors estimated nucleated cell counts from reference gene primer amplification. TCRdb keeps only in-frame clones here, not all; method: immunoSEQ multiplex PCR. D and trimming come from the DNA, and the V and J calls and clone size come from that table. Here the sample spans roughly 92,000 clones, approximately 90% being singletons. The source is a man in his fifties with acute or convalescent COVID-19. The chain employs TRBV5-6 and TRBJ1-5; D is undetermined. The sequenced material came from peripheral blood. Here the CDR3 DNA reads TGTGCCAGCAGCTTGGCCAGGCCTGGCAATCAGCCCCAGCATTTT. This codes for CASSLARPGNQPQHF.